The 26 T cell receptor beta chains below come from one sample, sequenced in a study of blood T cell repertoires in COVID-19. Sequencing was performed with immunoSEQ multiplex PCR; in TCRdb, only in-frame clones are kept and a portion is missing. The sample lists 220,000 or so clones; 80% to 90% were seen once. The sequenced sample consisted of PBMCs or T cells enriched from blood (not recorded which). The receptors were gathered from a middle-aged man who had been exposed to COVID-19.

The J gene is TRBJ1-1, the V gene TRBV27; D unresolved. The germline V gene encodes CDR1 MNHEY and CDR2 SMNVEV (reference sequence). With 5 bases removed from V and 0 bases from J, the gap between germline ends came to 10 bases. This CDR3 contains 14 residues. CDR3 in amino acids: CASSPRSLNTEAFF. Here the CDR3 DNA reads TGTGCCAGCAGTCCCCGGTCTCTGAACACTGAAGCTTTCTTT.

This clone has more than one count but fewer than ten. The V gene is TRBV7-9, the J gene TRBJ2-1; TRBD2 aligns across 14 bases. The CDR3 loop spans 17 amino acids. Germline V gene data show CDR1 as SEHNR and CDR2 as FQNEAQ (reference sequence). The V gene end was trimmed by 4 bases and the J gene end by 4 bases; junction bases not matched to a gene: 6. The CDR3 sequence is CASSSRTSGGRYNEQFF. CDR3 nucleotides: TGTGCCAGCAGCTCCCGGACTAGCGGGGGGAGGTACAATGAGCAGTTCTTC.

The chain couples TRBV2 to TRBJ2-7; D possibly corresponds to TRBD1 (6 bases). This CDR3 has 14 amino acids. Trimming left V 6 bases short and J 3 bases short, with 15 bases between. From germline, CDR1 is SNHLY and CDR2 FYNNEI. The CDR3 nucleotides are TGTGCCAGCAGGAAGGACAGACCCAGCTACGAGCAGTACTTC. Encoded protein: CASRKDRPSYEQYF.

V and J are TRBV11-2 and TRBJ2-5; TRBD2 is a possible D gene (6 bases). CDR1 SGHAT and CDR2 FQNNGV come from the germline V gene. The germline V and J ends were trimmed by 1 base and 5 bases, with 11 bases remaining between them. The CDR3 runs 14 residues. The CDR3 nucleotides read TGTGCCAGCAGCTTAGCGGGAGTCCAGGAGACCCAGTACTTC. This encodes CASSLAGVQETQYF.

The chain joins TRBV28 to TRBJ2-7; D gene ambiguous. The CDR3 runs to 15 residues. The germline gives CDR1 MDHEN, CDR2 SYDVKM. V lost 3 bases to trimming and J lost 4 bases, with 16 bases between them. The CDR3 DNA reads TGTGCCAGCAGTTTTGTACGGGTATTGACGTACGAGCAGTACTTC. Protein product: CASSFVRVLTYEQYF.

The chain links TRBV7-9 to TRBJ2-2; 7 bases align to TRBD1. V was clipped by 3 bases and J by 1 base; unmatched bases: 2. The CDR3 runs 15 residues. Germline CDR1 is SEHNR and CDR2 is FQNEAQ (reference sequence). The CDR3 is CASSFRQGNTGELFF. The CDR3 coding sequence is TGTGCCAGCAGCTTTCGACAGGGGAACACCGGGGAGCTGTTTTTT. Full variable domain (remainder filled in from reference TRBV7-9 and TRBJ2-2): DTGVSQNPRHKITKRGQNVTFRCDPISEHNRLYWYRQTLGQGPEFLTYFQNEAQLEKSRLLSDRFSAERPKGSFSTLEIQRTEQGDSAMYLCASSFRQGNTGELFFGEGSRLTVL.

The chain combines TRBV5-8 with TRBJ1-2; no clear D gene. Trimming removed 2 bases from V and 7 bases from J, with 12 bases in between. This CDR3 is 13 amino acids long. Germline CDR1 and CDR2: SGHTS and YDEGEE. CDR3 in DNA: TGTGCCAGCAGCTTAGTGAGGGCACGTGGCTACACCTTC. Protein product: CASSLVRARGYTF.

The V and J genes are TRBV29-1 and TRBJ1-1, with 7 nucleotides matching TRBD1. Germline CDR1 reads SQVTM; CDR2 reads ANQGSEA. V was clipped by 7 bases and J by 2 bases; unmatched bases: 13. This CDR3 comprises 15 residues. CDR3 nucleotides: TGCAGCGGCAGAGCCGGGACAGACTTAAACACTGAAGCTTTCTTT. This encodes CSGRAGTDLNTEAFF.

This chain connects TRBV19 to TRBJ1-2; D is perhaps TRBD1 (6 bases). Looked up from germline, CDR1 is LNHDA and CDR2 is SQIVND (reference sequence). With 9 bases removed from V and 6 bases from J, the gap between germline ends came to 20 bases. CDR3 length equals 14 residues. For the CDR3, the DNA is TGTGCCAGCCGGGACACCAAGTCCTTACATGGCTACACCTTC. It specifies CASRDTKSLHGYTF. Variable domain in full (rest from reference TRBV19 and TRBJ1-2): DGGITQSPKYLFRKEGQNVTLSCEQNLNHDAMYWYRQDPGQGLRLIYYSQIVNDFQKGDIAEGYSVSREKKESFPLTVTSAQKNPTAFYLCASRDTKSLHGYTFGSGTRLTVV.

The chain combines TRBV5-1 with TRBJ1-2; no clear D gene. The V gene lost 4 bases and the J gene lost 4 bases, with 14 bases spanning the gap. This CDR3 is 14 amino acids long. CDR1 and CDR2 from the germline V gene are SGHRS and YFSETQ. This CDR3 reads CASSPVGGLYGYTF. DNA of the CDR3: TGCGCCAGCAGCCCTGTCGGTGGACTCTATGGCTACACCTTC.

J is TRBJ1-5 and V is TRBV6-1; 11 bases line up with TRBD1. The CDR3 runs 19 residues. V shed 4 bases, J shed 0 bases, and the junction held 11 bases outside the gene matches. Germline CDR1 reads MNHNS; CDR2 reads SASEGT. The CDR3 region is CASSGTPRDRGFSNQPQHF. The DNA for the CDR3 is TGTGCCAGCAGTGGGACCCCCCGGGACAGGGGGTTTAGCAATCAGCCCCAGCATTTT.

The J gene is TRBJ2-3, the V gene TRBV5-4; D remains ambiguous. The CDR3 sequence is 15 residues long. CDR1 SGHNT and CDR2 YYREEE come from the germline V gene (reference sequence). Between the trimmed V and J ends, which lost 3 bases and 2 bases, there was a span of 13 bases. CDR3 DNA: TGTGCCAGCAGCTCCCCGACTGAGGCCACAGATACGCAGTATTTT. Its translation is CASSSPTEATDTQYF.

The rearrangement uses TRBV9 and TRBJ2-3; no clear D. Germline assignment: CDR1 SGDLS and CDR2 YYNGEE. CDR3 size: 14 residues. Between the trimmed V and J ends, which lost 0 bases and 0 bases, there was a span of 5 bases. The CDR3 DNA is TGTGCCAGCAGCGTAGTAAGCAGCACAGATACGCAGTATTTT. Translated: CASSVVSSTDTQYF. Based on the CDR3 plus reference TRBV9 and TRBJ2-3, the full variable domain is DSGVTQTPKHLITATGQRVTLRCSPRSGDLSVYWYQQSLDQGLQFLIQYYNGEERAKGNILERFSAQQFPDLHSELNLSSLELGDSALYFCASSVVSSTDTQYFGPGTRLTVL.

DNA of the CDR3: TGTGCCTGGAGTGGTTCGGGGGGTGGCACTGAAGCTTTCTTT. Residues: CAWSGSGGGTEAFF. The rearrangement joins TRBV30 to TRBJ1-1, with D perhaps TRBD1 (5 bases). Trimming shortened V by 1 base and J by 4 bases, and 13 bases separated the two germline ends. The CDR3 is 14 residues long. Germline V gene data show CDR1 as GTSNPN and CDR2 as SVGIG (reference sequence).

V and J are TRBV28 and TRBJ1-3, with 7 bases that match TRBD1. The V gene's germline CDR1 is MDHEN and CDR2 SYDVKM. The CDR3 runs to 16 residues. With 5 bases clipped from V and 4 bases from J, the junction kept 11 bases outside the gene matches. The CDR3 region has the DNA TGTGCCAGCAGTCCCGGGACAGAAGTTATGGGAAACACCATATATTTT. As protein: CASSPGTEVMGNTIYF.

The rearrangement uses TRBV19 and TRBJ1-2; 8 nucleotides align to TRBD1. Per germline, CDR1 LNHDA and CDR2 SQIVND (reference sequence). This CDR3 is built from 13 residues. The J segment lost 8 bases and the V segment lost 8 bases, leaving 10 bases of the junction unmatched. CDR3 protein: CASSSQTGVGYTF. The CDR3, as DNA: TGTGCCAGTTCCTCCCAGACAGGGGTGGGCTACACCTTC.

The CDR3 reads CASSRRTAGNTIYF. CDR3 nucleotides: TGTGCCAGCAGCCGAAGGACTGCTGGAAACACCATATATTTT. The chain carries TRBV21-1 and TRBJ1-3. TRBV21-1 is shown as a pseudogene. The CDR3 runs to 14 residues.

This sequence joins TRBV11-2 and TRBJ2-1, with D perhaps TRBD1 (5 bases). Trimming shortened V by 3 bases and J by 9 bases, and 18 bases separated the two germline ends. CDR1 is SGHAT, CDR2 FQNNGV, per germline. The CDR3 extends over 15 amino acids. The CDR3 sequence: CASSLVGAPFGEQFF. CDR3 DNA sequence: TGTGCCAGCAGCTTGGTTGGGGCACCTTTCGGTGAGCAGTTCTTC.

V and J are TRBV7-6 and TRBJ2-1; TRBD2 might be the D (5 bases). V shed 5 bases and J shed 0 bases, with 11 bases lying between them. CDR1 and CDR2 (germline): SGHVS, FNYEAQ. The CDR3 consists of 15 residues. CDR3 nucleotide sequence: TGTGCCAGCAGCCATACCACTAGCTCCTACAATGAGCAGTTCTTC. Translation gives CASSHTTSSYNEQFF.

V and J are TRBV2 and TRBJ1-1, with D maybe TRBD1 (6 bases). Trimming removed 2 bases at V and 2 bases at J, with 15 bases between. The CDR3 runs to 16 residues. Germline V lookup: CDR1 SNHLY, CDR2 FYNNEI. CDR3 amino acids: CASSERTASTNTEAFF. CDR3 DNA: TGTGCCAGCAGTGAAAGGACAGCAAGTACTAACACTGAAGCTTTCTTT.

This chain uses TRBV5-1 with TRBJ1-1, with D perhaps matching TRBD1 (5 bases). CDR1 is SGHRS and CDR2 is YFSETQ in the germline V gene. This CDR3 is built from 15 residues. V lost 4 bases and J 1 base, leaving 14 bases between the germline ends. CDR3 sequence: CASSGAGHPNTEAFF. The CDR3 nucleotides are TGCGCCAGCAGCGGAGCCGGACACCCGAACACTGAAGCTTTCTTT.

This chain uses TRBV10-3 with TRBJ1-1; no definite D call. CDR1 is ENHRY and CDR2 is SYGVKD in the germline V gene. V shed 6 bases and J shed 1 base, with 9 bases lying between them. The CDR3 is 13 residues long. The CDR3 DNA is TGTGCCATCAGCCGGGAACAGAACACTGAAGCTTTCTTT. This encodes CAISREQNTEAFF.

J is TRBJ1-1 and V is TRBV7-8; D is possibly TRBD1 (6 bases). V lost 1 base and J lost 4, with 13 bases in between. This CDR3 spans 15 amino acids. The germline CDR1 and CDR2 sequences are SGHVS and FQNEAQ. In DNA, the CDR3 is TGTGCCAGCAGCTTAGTGGGCGGGGGCATCACTGAAGCTTTCTTT. This gives the protein CASSLVGGGITEAFF.

J is TRBJ2-1 and V is TRBV29-1; 7 bases fit TRBD2. CDR3 length: 14 amino acids. Per germline, CDR1 SQVTM and CDR2 ANQGSEA. The V segment lost 4 bases and the J segment 6 bases; nucleotides outside the gene matches: 9. CDR3 in DNA: TGCAGCGTTGGGGGGAGGGTTAGCGGCAATGAGCAGTTCTTC. This sequence encodes CSVGGRVSGNEQFF.

This clone was detected once. Here the CDR3 reads CASTRGSSYNEQFF. As DNA, the CDR3 is TGTGCCAGCACCAGAGGGAGCTCCTACAATGAGCAGTTCTTC. The chain recombines TRBV6-5 with TRBJ2-1; D is perhaps TRBD2 (5 bases). The V gene's germline CDR1 is MNHEY and CDR2 SVGAGI. The CDR3 consists of 14 residues. V was trimmed by 7 bases and J by 0 bases, leaving 10 bases between them.

The chain couples TRBV5-4 to TRBJ1-2, with 8 bases fitting TRBD1. The J segment lost 8 bases and the V segment lost 3 bases, leaving 15 bases of the junction unmatched. The germline CDR1 and CDR2 sequences are SGHNT and YYREEE (reference sequence). This CDR3 contains 16 residues. CDR3 DNA sequence: TGTGCCAGCAGCTCGCCCGGGACAGGCGCCATCGAAGGCTACACCTTC. Its translation is CASSSPGTGAIEGYTF. Filled out from reference TRBV5-4 and TRBJ1-2, the complete variable domain reads ETGVTQSPTHLIKTRGQQVTLRCSSQSGHNTVSWYQQALGQGPQFIFQYYREEENGRGNFPPRFSGLQFPNYSSELNVNALELDDSALYLCASSSPGTGAIEGYTFGSGTRLTVV.